Listed below are T cell receptor beta chains from one sample, sequenced in a study of T cell responses to AZD1222 COVID-19 vaccine. Clones were sequenced by immunoSEQ multiplex PCR, and TCRdb holds only the in-frame ones, with some missing. The table shows roughly 70,000 clones, with around 82% occurring only once. Sequenced material: peripheral blood, taken 28 days after the second AZD1222 dose. These receptors all stem from an adult who received the AZD1222 COVID-19 vaccine. CDR3s include the opening cysteine and the closing phenylalanine or tryptophan. Fields, in order: V gene, D gene, J gene, CDR3 protein. A D gene is named only where the DNA matches it firmly.

v_call: TRBV6-4; d_call: .; j_call: TRBJ2-2; cdr3_aa: CASSPFGNTGELFF
v_call: TRBV5-6; d_call: .; j_call: TRBJ1-3; cdr3_aa: CASSLAGSGNTIYF
v_call: TRBV30; d_call: .; j_call: TRBJ1-4; cdr3_aa: CAWRWGSEKLFF
v_call: TRBV12-2; d_call: .; j_call: TRBJ2-1; cdr3_aa: CASRFAGLSVNEQFF
v_call: TRBV30; d_call: TRBD1; j_call: TRBJ1-2; cdr3_aa: CAWSPGQGSFGYTF
v_call: TRBV3-1/TRBV3-2; d_call: TRBD1; j_call: TRBJ1-2; cdr3_aa: CASSTGGGGYTF
v_call: TRBV3-1/TRBV3-2; d_call: TRBD1; j_call: TRBJ1-1; cdr3_aa: CASSRVDRDTEAFF
v_call: TRBV5-4; d_call: TRBD1; j_call: TRBJ2-1; cdr3_aa: CASSSRGSSYNEQFF
v_call: TRBV9; d_call: .; j_call: TRBJ1-6; cdr3_aa: CASRSSGGDNSPLHF
v_call: TRBV18; d_call: TRBD1; j_call: TRBJ2-5; cdr3_aa: CASSPADRDETQYF
v_call: TRBV28; d_call: .; j_call: TRBJ2-3; cdr3_aa: CASTPWAGQHHRSTDTQYF
v_call: TRBV5-6; d_call: .; j_call: TRBJ1-2; cdr3_aa: CASSSRAGNYGYTF
v_call: TRBV18; d_call: TRBD1; j_call: TRBJ1-2; cdr3_aa: CASSPRTGADGYTF
v_call: TRBV7-9; d_call: .; j_call: TRBJ1-6; cdr3_aa: CASSLRRDNSPLHF
v_call: TRBV28; d_call: .; j_call: TRBJ1-2; cdr3_aa: CASSLGQGYGYTF
v_call: TRBV7-2; d_call: .; j_call: TRBJ1-1; cdr3_aa: CASSYQMNTEAFF
v_call: TRBV7-2; d_call: .; j_call: TRBJ1-1; cdr3_aa: CASSLAGGGNTEAFF
v_call: TRBV6-2/TRBV6-3; d_call: .; j_call: TRBJ1-4; cdr3_aa: CASSRVPAATNEKLFF
v_call: TRBV29-1; d_call: .; j_call: TRBJ2-3; cdr3_aa: CSVERRRKVDTQYF
v_call: TRBV5-1; d_call: .; j_call: TRBJ1-1; cdr3_aa: CASSGRDTEAFF
v_call: TRBV6-6; d_call: .; j_call: TRBJ2-7; cdr3_aa: CASSYGAISYEQYF
v_call: TRBV6-5; d_call: .; j_call: TRBJ2-1; cdr3_aa: CASSYYGSSYNEQFF
v_call: TRBV12-5; d_call: .; j_call: TRBJ1-1; cdr3_aa: CASVGEGWRNTEAFF